One and the same sample provided the 14 T cell receptor beta chains below, sequenced in a study of beta chain features in type 1 diabetes. As every portion of the isolated RNA was reverse transcribed, the sequencing read expressed TCRB transcripts. The repertoire was sequenced with immunoSEQ multiplex PCR; TCRdb's copy has only in-frame clones and lacks some. In the table there are some 280,000 clones, 13% to 15% of which are singletons. These receptors' targets are unknown. Notes on the study in general: Moderate yet significant TCRB CDR3 shortening was seen in Type 1 diabetes patients in all four CD4+ subsets.

Sequenced material: naive CD4+ T cells from blood. The receptors were gathered from a man younger than 45 with type 1 diabetes.

This clone was observed a few times. The genes are TRBV28 and TRBJ2-3, with a tentative D call TRBD2 (8 bases). Germline CDR1 MDHEN, CDR2 SYDVKM. Trimming left V 6 bases short and J 4 bases short, with 14 bases between. This CDR3 has 14 amino acids. CDR3 nucleotide sequence: TGTGCCAGCAGGACGGGAGGGGGCGCAGATACGCAGTATTTT. Protein: CASRTGGGADTQYF.

V and J are TRBV9 and TRBJ2-1, with 13 bases identical to TRBD2. The CDR3 length is 18 residues. After removal of 1 base from V and 2 bases from J, the junction contained 6 bases not matched to a gene. Germline values: CDR1 SGDLS, CDR2 YYNGEE. The CDR3 sequence is CASSVPLTSGGTYNEQFF. CDR3 nucleotides: TGTGCCAGCAGCGTACCGTTGACTAGCGGGGGGACCTACAATGAGCAGTTCTTC.

This clone was picked up a small number of times. Other nucleotide sequences in the sample specify the same CDR3. J is TRBJ2-1 and V is TRBV7-3; 7 bases fit TRBD2. Germline trimming cut 0 bases from V and 2 bases from J; bases unmatched to any gene: 1. This CDR3 is built from 15 residues. In germline, CDR1 is SGHTA, CDR2 FQGTGA. The chain's CDR3 is CASSLTSGTYNEQFF. CDR3 nucleotides: TGTGCCAGCAGCTTAACCAGCGGGACCTACAATGAGCAGTTCTTC.

This clone was picked up a small number of times. V gene TRBV9 combines with J gene TRBJ2-5; weak D call: TRBD1 (6 bases). This CDR3 has 16 residues. V lost 0 bases to trimming and J lost 3 bases, with 15 bases between them. Germline loops: CDR1 SGDLS, CDR2 YYNGEE. CDR3 in amino acids: CASSVGVGADKETQYF. In DNA form, the CDR3 reads TGTGCCAGCAGCGTAGGGGTGGGGGCGGACAAAGAGACCCAGTACTTC.

The chain joins TRBV5-1 to TRBJ2-2; 8 bases align to TRBD1. This CDR3 is built from 14 residues. CDR1 SGHRS and CDR2 YFSETQ come from the germline V gene. The junction had 2 bases not matched to a gene; V was cut back by 1 base and J by 6 bases. CDR3 loop: CASSLQGASGELFF. CDR3 DNA: TGCGCCAGCAGCTTGCAGGGGGCATCCGGGGAGCTGTTTTTT.

This clone was picked up a small number of times. V usage is TRBV29-1 and J usage is TRBJ2-1, with 12 positions matching TRBD2. The CDR3 spans 13 residues. Per germline, CDR1 SQVTM and CDR2 ANQGSEA. J lost 9 bases, V lost 7 bases, and 7 bases had no gene match. The CDR3 is CSDRLAGEAEQFF. CDR3 in DNA: TGCAGCGACCGACTAGCGGGAGAGGCTGAGCAGTTCTTC.

This clone was recorded a few times. V is TRBV28 and J is TRBJ2-3, with 8 bases identical to TRBD1. J gave up 1 base and V 7 bases, and 4 bases lay outside the gene matches. Germline CDR1 reads MDHEN; CDR2 reads SYDVKM. The CDR3 loop spans 14 amino acids. The CDR3 DNA follows: TGTGCCAGCATCACGACAGGGGGCACAGATACGCAGTATTTT. Translated: CASITTGGTDTQYF.

This clone was picked up a small number of times. The rearrangement links TRBV28 to TRBJ1-2; 9 nucleotides align to TRBD1. Germline CDR1 reads MDHEN; CDR2 reads SYDVKM. The CDR3 has 13 amino acids. Trimming took 5 bases from V and 8 from J; bases not matched to a gene: 6. CDR3 sequence reads: CASSLGQGGGYTF. CDR3 nucleotide sequence: TGTGCCAGCAGTCTGGGACAGGGCGGCGGCTACACCTTC.

A few counts support this clone. This rearrangement joins TRBV29-1 to TRBJ2-7, with a tentative D call TRBD2 (6 bases). This CDR3 spans 12 amino acids. Deletions cut 6 bases from V and 6 bases from J, with 15 bases between. Germline CDR1 and CDR2: SQVTM and ANQGSEA. CDR3 coding DNA: TGCAGCGTATCAAGACTAGACGGCGAGCAGTACTTC. This gives the protein CSVSRLDGEQYF.

The J gene is TRBJ2-2, the V gene TRBV5-1, with 10 bases matching TRBD1. The CDR3 totals 16 residues. Trimming at V came to 0 bases and at J to 6 bases, leaving 5 bases not matched to a gene. Germline assignment: CDR1 SGHRS and CDR2 YFSETQ. CDR3 nucleotides: TGCGCCAGCAGCTTGGCCGAGGGACAGGGGCCCGGGGAGCTGTTTTTT. This encodes CASSLAEGQGPGELFF. The full variable domain, with the rest looked up from reference TRBV5-1 and TRBJ2-2, is KAGVTQTPRYLIKTRGQQVTLSCSPISGHRSVSWYQQTPGQGLQFLFEYFSETQRNKGNFPGRFSGRQFSNSRSEMNVSTLELGDSALYLCASSLAEGQGPGELFFGEGSRLTVL.

This clone was seen a few times. V is TRBV11-1 and J is TRBJ1-1, with 7 bases identical to TRBD1. Germline-derived CDR1 and CDR2 are SGHAT and FQDESV (reference sequence). The V gene end was trimmed by 7 bases and the J gene end by 0 bases; junction bases not matched to a gene: 8. The CDR3 is made up of 15 amino acids. CDR3 amino acids: CASTPDREMNTEAFF. The DNA of the CDR3 is TGTGCCAGCACCCCCGACAGGGAAATGAACACTGAAGCTTTCTTT.

The chain carries TRBV19 and TRBJ2-7; 9 nucleotides match TRBD1. Germline-derived CDR1 and CDR2 are LNHDA and SQIVND (reference sequence). The CDR3 consists of 14 residues. Germline trimming cut 9 bases from V and 3 bases from J; bases unmatched to any gene: 9. This CDR3 is CASSGQGLGYEQYF. The CDR3 nucleotides are TGTGCCAGCTCGGGACAGGGCCTTGGCTACGAGCAGTACTTC.

The chain employs TRBV28 and TRBJ2-7, with a weak D call TRBD1 (5 bases). The CDR3 loop spans 13 amino acids. The germline V and J ends were trimmed by 5 bases and 2 bases, with 10 bases remaining between them. The germline CDR1 and CDR2 sequences are MDHEN and SYDVKM. In nucleotides, the CDR3 is TGTGCCAGCAGTGGAGACAGTACCTACGAGCAGTACTTC. It is translated as CASSGDSTYEQYF.

The gene calls are TRBV7-9 and TRBJ1-1; 9 bases are shared with TRBD1. The germline CDR1 and CDR2 sequences are SEHNR and FQNEAQ (reference sequence). The length of the CDR3 is 12 residues. V lost 5 bases to trimming and J lost 9 bases; unmatched junction nucleotides: 4. CDR3 sequence reads: CASSRTGEKAFF. The CDR3 nucleotides read TGTGCCAGCAGCCGGACAGGGGAAAAAGCTTTCTTT.